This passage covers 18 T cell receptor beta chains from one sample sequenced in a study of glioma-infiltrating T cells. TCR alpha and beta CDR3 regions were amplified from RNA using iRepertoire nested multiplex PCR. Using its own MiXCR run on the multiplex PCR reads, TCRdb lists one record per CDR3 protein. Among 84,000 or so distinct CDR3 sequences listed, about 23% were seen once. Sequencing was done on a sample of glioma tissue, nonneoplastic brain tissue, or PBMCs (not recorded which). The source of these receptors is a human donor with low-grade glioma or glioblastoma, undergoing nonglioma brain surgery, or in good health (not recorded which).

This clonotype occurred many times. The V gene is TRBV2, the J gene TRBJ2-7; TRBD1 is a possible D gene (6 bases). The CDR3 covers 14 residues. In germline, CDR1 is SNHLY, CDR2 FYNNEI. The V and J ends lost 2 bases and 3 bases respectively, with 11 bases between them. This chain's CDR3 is CASSERGRGYEQYF. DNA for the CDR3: TGTGCCAGCAGTGAAAGGGGCAGGGGCTACGAGCAGTACTTC.

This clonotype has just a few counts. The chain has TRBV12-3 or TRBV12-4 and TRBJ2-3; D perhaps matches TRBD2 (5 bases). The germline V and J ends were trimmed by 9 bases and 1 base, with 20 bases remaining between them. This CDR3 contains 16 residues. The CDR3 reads CASRLPFGIGTDTQYF. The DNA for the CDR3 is TGTGCCAGTAGACTCCCTTTCGGGATCGGCACAGATACGCAGTATTTT.

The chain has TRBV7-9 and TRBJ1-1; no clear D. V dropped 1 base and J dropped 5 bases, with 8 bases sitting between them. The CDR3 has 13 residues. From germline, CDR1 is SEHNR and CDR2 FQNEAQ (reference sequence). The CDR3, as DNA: TGTGCCAGCAGCTTAGGGTCCAAAACTGAAGCTTTCTTT. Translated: CASSLGSKTEAFF.

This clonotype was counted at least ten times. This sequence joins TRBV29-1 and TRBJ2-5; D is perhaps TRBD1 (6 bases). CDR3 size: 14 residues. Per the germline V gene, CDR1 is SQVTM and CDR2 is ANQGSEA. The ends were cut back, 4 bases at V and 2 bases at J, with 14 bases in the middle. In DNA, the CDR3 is TGCAGCGTTGCCCCGCGACAGGCACAAGAGACCCAGTACTTC. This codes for CSVAPRQAQETQYF.

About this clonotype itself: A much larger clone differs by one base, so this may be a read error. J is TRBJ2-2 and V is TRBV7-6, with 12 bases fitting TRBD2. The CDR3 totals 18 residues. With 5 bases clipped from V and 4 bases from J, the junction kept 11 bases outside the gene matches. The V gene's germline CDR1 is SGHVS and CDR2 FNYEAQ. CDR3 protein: CASSPGLAGKASTGELFF. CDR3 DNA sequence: TGTGCCAGCAGCCCAGGACTAGCGGGGAAAGCGAGCACCGGGGAGCTGTTTTTT.

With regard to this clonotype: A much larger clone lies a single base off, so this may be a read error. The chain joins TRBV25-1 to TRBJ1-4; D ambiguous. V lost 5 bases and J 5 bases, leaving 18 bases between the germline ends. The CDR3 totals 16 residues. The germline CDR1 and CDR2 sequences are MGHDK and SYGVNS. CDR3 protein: CASSFGGVGGNEKLFF. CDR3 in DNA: TGTGCCAGCAGTTTTGGCGGCGTGGGAGGGAATGAAAAACTGTTTTTT.

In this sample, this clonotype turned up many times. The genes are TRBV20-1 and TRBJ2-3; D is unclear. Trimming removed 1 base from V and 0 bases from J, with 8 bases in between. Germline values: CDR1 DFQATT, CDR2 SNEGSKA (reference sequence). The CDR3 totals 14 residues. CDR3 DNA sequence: TGCAGTGCTAGAGCAGGCTCTAGCACAGATACGCAGTATTTT. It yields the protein CSARAGSSTDTQYF.

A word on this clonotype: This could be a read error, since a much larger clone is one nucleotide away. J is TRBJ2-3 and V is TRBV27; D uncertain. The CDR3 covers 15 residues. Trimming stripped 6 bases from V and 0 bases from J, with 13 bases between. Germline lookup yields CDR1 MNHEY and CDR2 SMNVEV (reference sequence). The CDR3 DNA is TGTGCCAGCAGCGTAGGCGAATCTAGCACAGATACGCAGTATTTT. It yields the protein CASSVGESSTDTQYF.

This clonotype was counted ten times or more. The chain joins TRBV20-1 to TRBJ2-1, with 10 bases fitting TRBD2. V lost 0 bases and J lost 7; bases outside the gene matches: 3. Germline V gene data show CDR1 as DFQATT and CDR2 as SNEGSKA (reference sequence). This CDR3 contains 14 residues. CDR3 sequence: CSARELAGANEQFF. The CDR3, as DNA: TGCAGTGCTAGAGAGCTAGCGGGAGCAAATGAGCAGTTCTTC.

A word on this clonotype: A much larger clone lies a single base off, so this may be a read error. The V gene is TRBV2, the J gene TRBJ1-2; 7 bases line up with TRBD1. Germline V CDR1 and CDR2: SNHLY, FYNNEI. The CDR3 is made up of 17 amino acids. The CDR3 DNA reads TGTGCCAGCAGTGCCCAGATAGGGGGCAAAACCAACTATGGCAACACCTTC. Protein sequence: CASSAQIGGKTNYGNTF.

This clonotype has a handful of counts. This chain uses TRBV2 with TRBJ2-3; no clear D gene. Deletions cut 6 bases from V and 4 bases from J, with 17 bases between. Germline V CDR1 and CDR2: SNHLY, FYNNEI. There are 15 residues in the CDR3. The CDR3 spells CASRMTSTRADTQYF. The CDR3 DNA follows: TGTGCCAGCAGGATGACATCAACTCGGGCAGATACGCAGTATTTT.

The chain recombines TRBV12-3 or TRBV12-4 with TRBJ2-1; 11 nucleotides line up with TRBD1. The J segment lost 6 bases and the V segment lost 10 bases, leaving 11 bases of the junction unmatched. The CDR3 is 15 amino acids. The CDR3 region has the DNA TGTGCCAACTCACCAGCTGGGACAGGGGGCAATGAGCAGTTCTTC. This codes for CANSPAGTGGNEQFF.

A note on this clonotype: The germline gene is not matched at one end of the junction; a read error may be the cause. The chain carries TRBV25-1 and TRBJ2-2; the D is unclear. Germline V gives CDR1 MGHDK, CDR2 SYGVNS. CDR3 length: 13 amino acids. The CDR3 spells CASSSHLTGELFF. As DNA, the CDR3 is TGTGCCAGCAGTAGCCACCTCACCGGAGAGCTGTTTTTT.

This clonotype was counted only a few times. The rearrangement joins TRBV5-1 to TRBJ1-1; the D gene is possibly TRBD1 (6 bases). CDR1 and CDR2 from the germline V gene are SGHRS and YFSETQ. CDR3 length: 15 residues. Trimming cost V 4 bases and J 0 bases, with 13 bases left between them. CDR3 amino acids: CASSMDSPLNTEAFF. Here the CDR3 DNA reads TGCGCCAGCAGCATGGACAGCCCCCTGAACACTGAAGCTTTCTTT. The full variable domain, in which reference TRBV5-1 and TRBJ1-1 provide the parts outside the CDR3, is KAGVTQTPRYLIKTRGQQVTLSCSPISGHRSVSWYQQTPGQGLQFLFEYFSETQRNKGNFPGRFSGRQFSNSRSEMNVSTLELGDSALYLCASSMDSPLNTEAFFGQGTRLTVV.

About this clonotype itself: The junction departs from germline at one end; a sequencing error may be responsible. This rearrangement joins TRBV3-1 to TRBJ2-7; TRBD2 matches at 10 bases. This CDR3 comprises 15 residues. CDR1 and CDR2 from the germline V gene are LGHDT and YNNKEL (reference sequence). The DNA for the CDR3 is TGTGCCAGCAGACAAGGCGCTAGCGGGAGCTACGAGCAGTACTTC. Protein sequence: CASRQGASGSYEQYF.

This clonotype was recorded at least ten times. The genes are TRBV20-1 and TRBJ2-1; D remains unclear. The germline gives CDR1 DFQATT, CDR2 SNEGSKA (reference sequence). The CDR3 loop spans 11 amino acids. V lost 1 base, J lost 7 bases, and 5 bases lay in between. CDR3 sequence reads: CSARGGNEQFF. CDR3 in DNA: TGCAGTGCTAGAGGGGGTAATGAGCAGTTCTTC.

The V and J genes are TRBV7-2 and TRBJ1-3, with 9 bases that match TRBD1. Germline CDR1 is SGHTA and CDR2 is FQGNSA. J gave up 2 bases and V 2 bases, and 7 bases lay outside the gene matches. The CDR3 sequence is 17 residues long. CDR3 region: CASSLPRQGGAGNTIYF. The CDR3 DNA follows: TGTGCCAGCAGCTTACCCCGACAGGGGGGCGCTGGAAACACCATATATTTT.

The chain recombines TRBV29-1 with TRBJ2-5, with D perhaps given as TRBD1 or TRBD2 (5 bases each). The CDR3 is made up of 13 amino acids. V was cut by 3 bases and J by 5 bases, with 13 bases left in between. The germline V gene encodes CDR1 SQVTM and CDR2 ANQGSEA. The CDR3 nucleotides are TGCAGCGTTGAGAAGGGACGGTTTGAGACCCAGTACTTC. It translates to CSVEKGRFETQYF.